The entry that follows covers one T cell receptor beta chain sequence. What it recognizes is unknown. These data come from a study of T cell repertoires in cytomegalovirus infection. Study background: Shared public TCR beta signatures pointed to both CMV infection and a matching HLA type.

V gave up 0 bases and J gave up 0 bases; unmatched junction bases: 7. CDR1 is SGHAT, CDR2 FQNNGV, per germline. The CDR3 covers 18 residues. Study-wide results and limits: The ex vivo response showed dominance by HLA-C-restricted CMV-specific TCR beta clonotypes. The study identified carriers of CMV plus the relevant HLA from cumulative public TCR beta family frequency.

MiXCR was run by TCRdb on the reads, yielding one entry per CDR3 protein. The sample holds roughly 860,000 distinct CDR3 sequences; around a third are singletons and the top ten take around 12%. V gene TRBV11-2 combines with J gene TRBJ2-1; TRBD2 matches 8 bases. Specimen: cultured CD8+ T cells from PBMCs, collected from culture after CMV antigen stimulation. The sequence derives from a human donor in good health (CMV status not recorded). Some clones in this sample may be carry-over from other donors' samples. CDR3 coding DNA: TGTGCCAGCAGCTTAGATTCCAGCGGGGGCCACTCCTACAATGAGCAGTTCTTC. Translation gives CASSLDSSGGHSYNEQFF.